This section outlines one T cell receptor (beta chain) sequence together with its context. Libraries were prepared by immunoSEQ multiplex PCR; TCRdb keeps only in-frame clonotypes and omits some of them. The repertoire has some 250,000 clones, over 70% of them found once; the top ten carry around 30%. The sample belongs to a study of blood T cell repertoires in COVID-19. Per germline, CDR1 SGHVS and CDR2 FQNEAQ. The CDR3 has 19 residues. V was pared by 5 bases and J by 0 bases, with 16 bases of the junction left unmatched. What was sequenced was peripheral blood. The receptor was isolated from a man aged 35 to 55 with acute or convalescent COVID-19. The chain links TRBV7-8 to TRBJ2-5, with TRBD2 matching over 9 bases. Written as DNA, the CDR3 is TGTGCCAGCAGCCCACAACCCCAGCGGGAGGCTGGTCACCAAGAGACCCAGTACTTC. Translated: CASSPQPQREAGHQETQYF. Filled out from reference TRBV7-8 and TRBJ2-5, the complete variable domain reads GAGVSQSPRYKVAKRGQDVALRCDPISGHVSLFWYQQALGQGPEFLTYFQNEAQLDKSGLPSDRFFAERPEGSVSTLKIQRTQQEDSAVYLCASSPQPQREAGHQETQYFGPGTRLLVL.